These 6 T cell receptor beta chains share one sample of origin, sequenced in a study of shared T cell receptors in the human thymus. Here immunoSEQ multiplex PCR was the method, and the copy in TCRdb shows in-frame clones only, minus some. The sample holds fewer than 700,000 clones, roughly 90% seen once. This sample was also put to use in a study of human thymus T cells.

Sequenced sample: thymocytes. The source of these receptors is a boy under three years old with a congenital heart defect.

V gene TRBV10-1 combines with J gene TRBJ1-1; D is possibly TRBD1 (6 bases). The CDR3 loop spans 13 amino acids. The V end was cut by 7 bases, the J end by 0 bases, with 9 bases between. Germline values: CDR1 WNHNN, CDR2 SYGVQD (reference sequence). CDR3 bases: TGCGCCAGCAAGGACAGTATGAACACTGAAGCTTTCTTT. The encoded protein is CASKDSMNTEAFF.

CDR3 in amino acids: CASSPLSVRERYNEQFF. CDR3 nucleotides: TGTGCCAGCAGCCCCCTTTCAGTTCGGGAGAGGTACAATGAGCAGTTCTTC. This chain uses TRBV4-2 with TRBJ2-1, with D possibly being TRBD2 (6 bases). The CDR3 sequence is 17 residues long. Germline V gives CDR1 LGHNA, CDR2 YNFKEQ. V lost 4 bases and J lost 4, with 20 bases in between.

The CDR3 coding sequence is TGTGCCAGCAGCTTAGTAGGAGGGAGCGAGACTAGTAAGGTGCAGTACTTC. Its protein product is CASSLVGGSETSKVQYF. This chain uses TRBV13 with TRBJ2-7; D possibly corresponds to TRBD2 (6 bases). The CDR3 runs 17 residues. Germline V gene sequence: CDR1 PRHDT, CDR2 FYEKMQ (reference sequence). Trimming removed 1 base from V and 9 bases from J, with 25 bases in between.

The CDR3 sequence: CASSSDRVGTDTQYF. The CDR3 DNA follows: TGTGCCAGCAGCTCCGACAGGGTCGGCACAGATACGCAGTATTTT. The chain links TRBV7-3 to TRBJ2-3; TRBD1 matches at 7 bases. Germline V lookup: CDR1 SGHTA, CDR2 FQGTGA. Losses at the gene ends were 4 bases for V and 1 base for J; bases not matched to a gene: 5. This CDR3 has 15 residues.

This clone occurred once. The chain has TRBV18 and TRBJ2-7; 8 bases fit TRBD2. With 0 bases clipped from V and 7 bases from J, the junction kept 8 bases outside the gene matches. This CDR3 contains 15 residues. Germline V gene data show CDR1 as KGHSH and CDR2 as LQKENI. The CDR3 spells CASSPPGLGIGEQYF. CDR3 coding DNA: TGTGCCAGCTCACCACCGGGACTAGGGATCGGGGAGCAGTACTTC.

The chain couples TRBV30 to TRBJ2-7, with 8 bases aligning to TRBD2. V dropped 1 base and J dropped 1; count of bases not matched to a gene: 6. The germline CDR1 and CDR2 sequences are GTSNPN and SVGIG (reference sequence). The CDR3 has 15 residues. CDR3 DNA sequence: TGTGCCTGGAGTGGGCCCCGGGAGGGATCCTACGAGCAGTACTTC. Amino acid sequence: CAWSGPREGSYEQYF.